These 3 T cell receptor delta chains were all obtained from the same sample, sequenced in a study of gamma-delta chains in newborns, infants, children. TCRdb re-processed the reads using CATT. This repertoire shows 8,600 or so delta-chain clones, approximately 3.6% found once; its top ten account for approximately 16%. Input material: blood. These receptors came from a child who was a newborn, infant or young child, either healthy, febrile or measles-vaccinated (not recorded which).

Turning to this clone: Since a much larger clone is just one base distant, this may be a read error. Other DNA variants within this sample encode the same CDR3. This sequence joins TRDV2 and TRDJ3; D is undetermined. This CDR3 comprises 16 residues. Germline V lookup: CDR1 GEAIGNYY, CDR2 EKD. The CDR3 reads CACDKFSSWDTRQMFF. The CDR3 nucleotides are TGTGCCTGCGACAAGTTTAGCTCCTGGGACACCCGACAGATGTTTTTC.

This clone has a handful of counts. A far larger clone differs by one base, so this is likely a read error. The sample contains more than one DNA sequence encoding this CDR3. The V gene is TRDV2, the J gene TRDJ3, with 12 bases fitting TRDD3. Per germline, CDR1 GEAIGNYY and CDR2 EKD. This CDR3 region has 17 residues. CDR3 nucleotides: TGTGCCTGTGACATACTGGGGGATACCTGGGATACCCGACAGATGTTTTTC. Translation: CACDILGDTWDTRQMFF.

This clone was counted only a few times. The CDR3 DNA is TGTGCCTGTGACAGCCTGGGGGATACTCCTTTGACAGCACAACTCTTCTTT. It yields the protein CACDSLGDTPLTAQLFF. V is TRDV2 and J is TRDJ2; 11 bases are shared with TRDD3. Germline V gene lookup returns CDR1 GEAIGNYY and CDR2 EKD. The CDR3 totals 17 residues. The J segment lost 0 bases and the V segment lost 2 bases, leaving 4 bases of the junction unmatched.